Below, 10 T cell receptor beta chains from the same sample are listed, as sequenced in a study of T cell repertoires in cytomegalovirus infection. In TCRdb, the reads were re-called with MiXCR into one record per CDR3 protein. This table has 150,000 to 200,000 distinct CDR3 sequences, roughly 28% appearing once. The sample was PBMCs. The receptors stem from a human donor in good health (CMV status not recorded). Some clones in this sample may be carry-over from other donors' samples.

The table lists this clonotype with a few counts. The rearrangement joins TRBV6-6 to TRBJ2-3, with 9 bases that match TRBD2. CDR3 length equals 20 residues. Trimming took 2 bases from V and 0 from J; bases not matched to a gene: 15. Germline V gene data show CDR1 as MNHNY and CDR2 as SVGAGI (reference sequence). The CDR3 coding sequence is TGTGCCAGCAGTTACGAGAGGGGTCTAGCGGGAATCAAAAGCACAGATACGCAGTATTTT. Translated, it gives CASSYERGLAGIKSTDTQYF.

This clonotype appeared a few times. The rearrangement joins TRBV12-3 or TRBV12-4 to TRBJ1-1; possibly TRBD1 for D (6 bases). The CDR3 is made up of 15 amino acids. V gave up 3 bases and J gave up 5 bases, with 16 bases separating them. This CDR3 reads CASSFDVTQGTEAFF. The CDR3 DNA reads as TGTGCCAGCAGTTTTGATGTGACGCAGGGGACTGAAGCTTTCTTT.

This clonotype was counted between two and nine times. This chain joins TRBV19 and TRBJ2-7; perhaps TRBD1 as D (5 bases). V lost 5 bases and J lost 1, with 15 bases in between. From germline, CDR1 is LNHDA and CDR2 SQIVND (reference sequence). CDR3 length: 15 amino acids. CDR3 DNA: TGTGCCAGTAGTGGGTCTGAGACAGATTCCTACGAGCAGTACTTC. Amino acids: CASSGSETDSYEQYF.

The chain links TRBV30 to TRBJ2-5, with D tentatively TRBD2 (7 bases). This CDR3 is 14 amino acids long. V was cut by 5 bases and J by 5 bases, with 18 bases left in between. CDR1 GTSNPN and CDR2 SVGIG come from the germline V gene (reference sequence). The CDR3 DNA reads TGTGCCTGGTCCTTAGGGGGGGATCGTGAGACCCAGTACTTC. Its translation: CAWSLGGDRETQYF.

This clonotype has at least ten counts. This chain uses TRBV12-3 or TRBV12-4 with TRBJ2-6, with D unclear. This CDR3 is 14 amino acids long. Trimming removed 8 bases at V and 0 bases at J, with 8 bases between. The CDR3 DNA is TGTGCCAGCGGAATTTACTCTGGGGCCAACGTCCTGACTTTC. Amino acids: CASGIYSGANVLTF.

In the case of this clonotype: The DNA is left out, because the CDR3 cannot be placed on it with certainty; the CDR3 is given as TCRdb lists it. The gene calls are TRBV5-6 and TRBJ2-7. The CDR3 has 15 residues if both end residues are counted. The V gene's germline CDR1 is SGHDT and CDR2 YYEEEE. The CDR3 loop reads CASSQFFGEYHEQYF.

V usage is TRBV19 and J usage is TRBJ1-5; 8 bases are shared with TRBD1. The CDR3 is made up of 15 amino acids. CDR1 and CDR2 from the germline V gene are LNHDA and SQIVND (reference sequence). V was clipped by 8 bases and J by 5 bases; unmatched bases: 11. CDR3 nucleotides: TGTGCCAGTTCTTCAGACAGGGGAGGTGATCAGCCCCAGCATTTT. Translated: CASSSDRGGDQPQHF.

In its sample, this clonotype was seen a few times. The chain combines TRBV20-1 with TRBJ2-3, with 9 bases aligning to TRBD2. CDR3 length equals 15 residues. Germline CDR1 is DFQATT and CDR2 is SNEGSKA (reference sequence). The junction had 7 bases not matched to a gene; V was cut back by 3 bases and J by 3 bases. The CDR3 nucleotides are TGCAGTGCTAGGCTCCCCGCGGGGGGGACAGATACGCAGTATTTT. This gives the protein CSARLPAGGTDTQYF.

The chain is built from TRBV12-3 or TRBV12-4 and TRBJ1-6; D gene ambiguous. This CDR3 spans 13 amino acids. V was pared by 1 base and J by 8 bases, with 6 bases between. The CDR3 is CASSLGADSPLHF. In DNA form, the CDR3 reads TGTGCCAGCAGTTTAGGAGCTGATTCACCCCTCCACTTT.

The CDR3 coding sequence is TGTGCCAGCAGCCCACATGGTATGGAAGGCTACACCTTC. Translation gives CASSPHGMEGYTF. The chain uses TRBV7-9 and TRBJ1-2; D remains ambiguous. This CDR3 region has 13 residues. Trimming left V 5 bases short and J 8 bases short, with 15 bases between. Germline V gene data show CDR1 as SEHNR and CDR2 as FQNEAQ (reference sequence). Filled out from reference TRBV7-9 and TRBJ1-2, the complete variable domain reads DTGVSQNPRHKITKRGQNVTFRCDPISEHNRLYWYRQTLGQGPEFLTYFQNEAQLEKSRLLSDRFSAERPKGSFSTLEIQRTEQGDSAMYLCASSPHGMEGYTFGSGTRLTVV.